This T cell receptor beta chain derives from a study of PD-1 blockade in classical Hodgkin lymphoma. Clones were sequenced by immunoSEQ multiplex PCR, and TCRdb holds only the in-frame ones, with some missing. The sample holds 25,000 to 30,000 clones, 80% to 95% seen once. Findings and caveats of the study: The authors have not defined what causes the repertoire differences, possibly disease activity or prior therapy. Diminished baseline TCR diversity has been reported in newly diagnosed patients relative to healthy donors.

With regard to this clone: What it recognizes is unknown.

Time point here: newly diagnosed, previously untreated cHL patient sample. As a comparison, the study used PBMCs from newly diagnosed, untreated classical Hodgkin lymphoma. CDR3 size: 13 residues. Deletions cut 9 bases from V and 3 bases from J, with 12 bases between. CDR1 and CDR2 from the germline V gene are SGHTA and FQGNSA. Source material: peripheral blood mononuclear cells (PBMCs). The chain employs TRBV7-2 and TRBJ2-1; either TRBD1 or TRBD2 may fit D (6 bases each). The sequence was collected from a human donor with classical Hodgkin lymphoma. CDR3 protein: CASVRGVYNEQFF. For the CDR3, the DNA is TGTGCCAGTGTTAGGGGGGTCTACAATGAGCAGTTCTTC.